This record looks at one T cell receptor beta chain sequence and its context. The source of the sample is a study of blood T cell repertoires in COVID-19. Study-level information: The study drew acute and convalescent COVID-19 samples from the United States, Italy and Spain. Nucleic acid was either cDNA or gDNA, and it came from T cells, B-cell-depleted T cells, or PBMCs.

Source study methods: Estimates of nucleated cell counts were drawn from the amplification of reference gene primers. TCRdb keeps only in-frame clones here, not all; method: immunoSEQ multiplex PCR. The D gene and trimming were derived from the DNA, and the V and J assignments and clone size from that table. The sample shows around 270,000 clones, 75% to 90% of them seen only once. The germline V and J ends were trimmed by 4 bases and 8 bases, with 18 bases remaining between them. The CDR3 loop spans 15 amino acids. The germline V gene encodes CDR1 SGHKS and CDR2 YYEKEE (reference sequence). Specimen: peripheral blood. The J gene is TRBJ1-4, the V gene TRBV5-5; D is possibly TRBD1 (6 bases). This TCR came from a man aged 25 to 40 with active or convalescent COVID-19. CDR3 residues: CASSKGGGPREKLFF. The DNA of the CDR3 is TGTGCCAGCAGCAAGGGCGGGGGGCCGAGGGAAAAACTGTTTTTT.